These 21 T cell receptor beta chains were sequenced from one sample in a study of T cells in Graves' hyperthyroidism and ophthalmopathy. RNA transcripts gave rise to amplified TCR beta CDR3 regions. HTBI primers were used for first-round RT-PCR of the TCR CDR3. TCRdb used MiXCR to reprocess the multiplex PCR reads, holding one entry per CDR3 protein. Altogether approximately 700,000 distinct CDR3 sequences are present, about 16% being singletons, with the ten largest covering approximately 8.4%. The specimen was blood. These receptors were obtained from a man younger than 35 with Graves' hyperthyroidism.

This clonotype was picked up a small number of times. The chain links TRBV9 to TRBJ2-1, with D possibly being TRBD2 (7 bases). The CDR3 length is 21 residues. V dropped 4 bases and J dropped 0 bases, with 29 bases sitting between them. Germline V gene lookup returns CDR1 SGDLS and CDR2 YYNGEE. For the CDR3, the DNA is TGTGCCAGCAGCACAAAATCCTCCTGGGGGCTAGCGGACCACTCCTACAATGAGCAGTTCTTC. This encodes CASSTKSSWGLADHSYNEQFF.

On this clonotype itself: A junction boundary mismatches the germline segment, possibly from a read error. V gene TRBV28 combines with J gene TRBJ1-5; no firm D call. The CDR3 length is 15 residues. Germline assignment: CDR1 MDHEN and CDR2 SYDVKM. The CDR3 nucleotides read TGTTCCAGCAGTCAAGACACTAGCTCCAATCAGCCCCAGCATTTT. Its protein is CSSSQDTSSNQPQHF.

This clonotype came up a few times. The chain combines TRBV9 with TRBJ2-1; no firm D call. With 0 bases removed from V and 8 bases from J, the gap between germline ends came to 12 bases. CDR3 length equals 14 residues. Per the germline V gene, CDR1 is SGDLS and CDR2 is YYNGEE. The CDR3 reads CASSVGYGSDEQFF. DNA for the CDR3: TGTGCCAGCAGCGTAGGGTACGGGTCGGATGAGCAGTTCTTC.

This clonotype was picked up one time. A much larger clone differs from this one at a single base, so this may be a read error. V gene TRBV6-5 combines with J gene TRBJ2-7; D is possibly TRBD1 (5 bases). Germline-derived CDR1 and CDR2 are MNHEY and SVGAGI. The CDR3 sequence is 15 residues long. Trimming shortened V by 2 bases and J by 1 base, and 12 bases separated the two germline ends. The CDR3 sequence is CASSYRTPASYEQYF. The CDR3 region has the DNA TGTGCCAGCAGTTACAGGACACCAGCTTCCTACGAGCAGTACTTC.

The count of this clonotype is one. This chain connects TRBV4-1 to TRBJ2-7, with D possibly called TRBD1 or TRBD2 (5 bases each). Trimming cost V 0 bases and J 5 bases, with 11 bases left between them. The germline V gene encodes CDR1 MGHRA and CDR2 YSYEKL. There are 14 residues in the CDR3. CDR3 residues: CASSQDEGSHEQYF. The CDR3 DNA reads as TGCGCCAGCAGCCAAGATGAGGGGTCCCACGAGCAGTACTTC.

This clonotype was counted a few times. The chain's CDR3 is CASSSQGRGYTGELFF. The CDR3, as DNA: TGTGCCAGCAGTTCCCAGGGGAGGGGGTACACCGGGGAGCTGTTTTTT. This chain connects TRBV12-3 or TRBV12-4 to TRBJ2-2, with D perhaps TRBD2 (7 bases). V gave up 4 bases and J gave up 3 bases, with 15 bases separating them. The CDR3 has 16 residues.

This clonotype has a count of ten or more. The rearrangement joins TRBV15 to TRBJ2-7; 11 bases are shared with TRBD2. Germline CDR1 is LNHNV and CDR2 is YYDKDF (reference sequence). CDR3 length: 13 amino acids. After removal of 6 bases from V and 4 bases from J, the junction contained 2 bases not matched to a gene. The CDR3 loop reads CATRLAGVYEQYF. The CDR3 nucleotides read TGTGCCACCAGACTAGCGGGAGTGTACGAGCAGTACTTC.

This chain connects TRBV29-1 to TRBJ2-1, with TRBD2 identical over 12 bases. The CDR3 runs to 19 residues. Trimming removed 0 bases from V and 0 bases from J; junction bases left unmatched: 9. Germline V gene data show CDR1 as SQVTM and CDR2 as ANQGSEA. CDR3 coding DNA: TGCAGCGTTGAAGATAGCGGACTAGCGGGACCGAGCTCCTACAATGAGCAGTTCTTC. It specifies CSVEDSGLAGPSSYNEQFF.

J is TRBJ1-2 and V is TRBV2; 7 bases are shared with TRBD1. The junction had 8 bases not matched to a gene; V was cut back by 4 bases and J by 0 bases. The length of the CDR3 is 16 residues. Germline V gene sequence: CDR1 SNHLY, CDR2 FYNNEI. The CDR3 protein is CASSVVQGLANYGYTF. The CDR3 bases are TGTGCCAGCAGTGTTGTACAGGGGTTAGCTAACTATGGCTACACCTTC.

The chain carries TRBV14 and TRBJ2-1; D remains unclear. The germline gives CDR1 SGHDN, CDR2 FVKESK. V lost 3 bases and J 8 bases, leaving 11 bases between the germline ends. The CDR3 runs 13 residues. This chain's CDR3 is CASSQLPRDEQFF. In nucleotides, the CDR3 is TGTGCCAGCAGCCAGCTCCCTAGGGATGAGCAGTTCTTC.

The table lists this clonotype with many counts. CDR3 protein: CASTPGDRTEAFF. CDR3 sequence (DNA): TGTGCCAGCACCCCAGGAGATCGCACTGAAGCTTTCTTT. The chain has TRBV28 and TRBJ1-1; D is ambiguous. The V end lost 7 bases, the J end lost 4 bases, and 13 bases lay between the germline ends. This CDR3 has 13 residues. The germline CDR1 and CDR2 sequences are MDHEN and SYDVKM.

The chain is built from TRBV9 and TRBJ2-2; D gene ambiguous. The CDR3 length is 14 residues. Germline-derived CDR1 and CDR2 are SGDLS and YYNGEE. Trimming left V 4 bases short and J 10 bases short, with 17 bases between. CDR3 in amino acids: CASSPRFQSEELFF. The CDR3, as DNA: TGTGCCAGCAGCCCCCGTTTCCAAAGCGAGGAGCTGTTTTTT.

Worth noting for this clonotype: Just one base apart from a much larger clone, this may be a read error. The genes are TRBV12-3 or TRBV12-4 and TRBJ2-7; tentatively, D is TRBD1 (5 bases). The CDR3 loop spans 15 amino acids. Between the trimmed V and J ends, which lost 5 bases and 0 bases, there was a span of 14 bases. The CDR3 sequence: CASSPRAGISYEQYF. CDR3 nucleotides: TGTGCCAGCAGTCCACGGGCAGGGATCTCCTACGAGCAGTACTTC.

The chain joins TRBV5-1 to TRBJ1-6; D possibly corresponds to TRBD1 (5 bases). V dropped 5 bases and J dropped 7 bases, with 13 bases sitting between them. In germline, CDR1 is SGHRS, CDR2 YFSETQ. The CDR3 spans 14 residues. CDR3 loop: CASRPDTMNSPLHF. The CDR3 DNA is TGCGCCAGCAGGCCGGACACCATGAATTCACCCCTCCACTTT.

This clonotype was observed at least ten times. This sequence joins TRBV18 and TRBJ1-1, with TRBD1 matching over 10 bases. Germline trimming cut 5 bases from V and 3 bases from J; bases unmatched to any gene: 3. Germline lookup yields CDR1 KGHSH and CDR2 LQKENI. The CDR3 covers 14 residues. This CDR3 is CASSMGTGDTEAFF. CDR3 bases: TGTGCCAGCTCAATGGGGACAGGGGACACTGAAGCTTTCTTT. The whole variable domain, filled in from reference TRBV18 and TRBJ1-1, reads NAGVMQNPRHLVRRRGQEARLRCSPMKGHSHVYWYRQLPEEGLKFMVYLQKENIIDESGMPKERFSAEFPKEGPSILRIQQVVRGDSAAYFCASSMGTGDTEAFFGQGTRLTVV.

This clonotype was detected a few times. The V call is TRBV28, the J call TRBJ1-6; D is possibly TRBD1 (6 bases). V shed 5 bases and J shed 0 bases, with 11 bases lying between them. Per the germline V gene, CDR1 is MDHEN and CDR2 is SYDVKM. This CDR3 is built from 16 residues. The CDR3 spells CASSGQSNSYNSPLHF. CDR3 nucleotide sequence: TGTGCCAGCAGTGGACAGTCCAACTCCTATAATTCACCCCTCCACTTT. Using reference TRBV28 and TRBJ1-6 for the parts outside the CDR3, the full variable domain is DVKVTQSSRYLVKRTGEKVFLECVQDMDHENMFWYRQDPGLGLRLIYFSYDVKMKEKGDIPEGYSVSREKKERFSLILESASTNQTSMYLCASSGQSNSYNSPLHFGNGTRLTVT.

This chain links TRBV5-1 with TRBJ2-6; no reliable D call. Germline V gene lookup returns CDR1 SGHRS and CDR2 YFSETQ. CDR3 size: 14 residues. The V and J ends lost 3 bases and 2 bases respectively, with 6 bases between them. CDR3 coding DNA: TGCGCCAGCAGCTCGGAGCCTGGGGCCAACGTCCTGACTTTC. Translated: CASSSEPGANVLTF. The entire variable domain, with the rest obtained from reference TRBV5-1 and TRBJ2-6, is as follows: KAGVTQTPRYLIKTRGQQVTLSCSPISGHRSVSWYQQTPGQGLQFLFEYFSETQRNKGNFPGRFSGRQFSNSRSEMNVSTLELGDSALYLCASSSEPGANVLTFGAGSRLTVL.

This rearrangement joins TRBV4-2 to TRBJ2-7; 10 bases are a match to TRBD2. The CDR3 is made up of 18 amino acids. Germline CDR1 is LGHNA and CDR2 is YNFKEQ. V shed 3 bases, J shed 0 bases, and the junction held 11 bases outside the gene matches. The DNA of the CDR3 is TGTGCCAGCAGCCAGGCTGGGACTAGCGCCGATAGCTCCTACGAGCAGTACTTC. Protein product: CASSQAGTSADSSYEQYF.

This clonotype was found a few times. The chain uses TRBV14 and TRBJ2-1, with TRBD2 matching over 9 bases. V dropped 2 bases and J dropped 5; count of bases not matched to a gene: 10. Germline loops: CDR1 SGHDN, CDR2 FVKESK. The CDR3 sequence is 17 residues long. In DNA, the CDR3 is TGTGCCAGCAGCCAAAATCGGGGGACTAGCAGAAACAATGAGCAGTTCTTC. As protein: CASSQNRGTSRNNEQFF.

The table lists this clonotype with many counts. The V and J genes are TRBV6-2 or TRBV6-3 and TRBJ2-7; D is perhaps TRBD2 (5 bases). Germline V gene data show CDR1 as MNHEY and CDR2 as SVGEGT. The CDR3 spans 12 residues. The V gene lost 4 bases and the J gene lost 3 bases, with 7 bases spanning the gap. CDR3 protein: CASSLLVYEQYF. In DNA, the CDR3 is TGTGCCAGCAGTTTACTAGTCTACGAGCAGTACTTC.

This sequence joins TRBV6-1 and TRBJ2-1, with 8 bases matching TRBD2. Trimming removed 4 bases from V and 2 bases from J; junction bases left unmatched: 16. The CDR3 is 19 residues long. Germline values: CDR1 MNHNS, CDR2 SASEGT. The CDR3 protein is CASSGRACCRGRTYNEQFF. CDR3 in DNA: TGTGCCAGCAGTGGACGGGCATGTTGTCGCGGGAGGACCTACAATGAGCAGTTCTTC.